This T cell receptor beta chain was obtained from a study of shared clonotypes between healthy human individuals. Study summary: Aged between 18 and 49, the donors were a couple of women and three men. Donors had three CD4 naive, three CD4 memory, two CD8 naive and one CD8 memory plate apiece.

The study ran the assay at deep level. Genomic DNA belonging to each subset was distributed in equal measure over several immunoSEQ plates. The table came from immunoSEQ multiplex PCR; TCRdb's copy has only in-frame clones and leaves some out. The table includes more than 550,000 clones, around 77% detected once. This clonotype was obtained from a woman under 40 in good health. Sequences were obtained from memory CD4+ T cells sorted from blood. Subset reported: CD45RA-negative fraction.

The CDR3 DNA sequence: TGTGCCAGCAGTACTGACAGGGTGATCTACGAGCAGTACTTC. Translation: CASSTDRVIYEQYF. The chain links TRBV28 to TRBJ2-7; TRBD1 aligns across 7 bases. The CDR3 runs to 14 residues. V dropped 5 bases and J dropped 3; count of bases not matched to a gene: 7. The germline CDR1 and CDR2 sequences are MDHEN and SYDVKM.